This TCR beta chain stems from a study of T cell repertoires and HLA-DP antigens. The assay was immunoSEQ multiplex PCR, and TCRdb's table has in-frame clones only and misses some. This sample yields fewer than 75,000 clones, of which about four fifths are seen a single time; roughly 1.6% belongs to the top ten. Only a few counts were recorded for this clone. As yet, its antigen is unknown. Germline loops: CDR1 GTSNPN, CDR2 SVGIG (reference sequence). The CDR3 is 13 residues long. Trimming took off 7 bases at V and 2 bases at J, with 14 bases between the two ends. This chain joins TRBV30 and TRBJ2-5, with D perhaps TRBD2 (5 bases). The receptor was isolated from a man between 60 and 75 years old in good health and CMV-seronegative. Sequencing was done on a sample of CD4+ T cells from PBMCs. CDR3 bases: TGTGCCTTGGACGGAGGACTGCAAGAGACCCAGTACTTC. This translates into CALDGGLQETQYF.